Sequencing of this T cell receptor beta chain was carried out in a study of Ad26.COV2.S vaccination and SARS-CoV-2 variants. The germline V and J ends were trimmed by 1 base and 5 bases, with 8 bases remaining between them. Germline values: CDR1 LGHDT, CDR2 YNNKEL (reference sequence). The CDR3 totals 13 residues. The repertoire was sequenced with immunoSEQ multiplex PCR; TCRdb's copy has only in-frame clones and lacks some. The table records fewer than 400,000 clones, about 89% of them present only once. General study results and limits: Relative to placebo recipients, vaccine recipients exhibited elevated spike-specific TCR breadth.

Stated treatment: about 20 received Ad26.COV2.S at low or high dose, single or two shots; 5 received placebo; per-sample allocation not given. The study sampled participants on day 63 after the first vaccine or placebo injection. This adult donor, from Boston, was 18-55 years old. Worth noting for this clone: Its matching antigen is unknown.

The receptor was isolated from a person aged 18 to 59 who received the Ad26.COV2.S COVID-19 vaccine or a placebo. The chain carries TRBV3-1 (or the pseudogene TRBV3-2) and TRBJ1-1; unclear D gene. This specimen consisted of peripheral blood, obtained in a trial of Ad26.COV2.S vaccine versus placebo. CDR3 bases: TGTGCCAGCAGCCAAGTAGGGAGGACTGAAGCTTTCTTT. Residues: CASSQVGRTEAFF.